Listed here are 18 T cell receptor beta chains from one sample, sequenced in a study of early T cells in non-severe SARS-CoV-2 infection. One entry per CDR3 protein, called by TCRdb with MiXCR from the 5' RACE reads. The sample yields over 95,000 distinct CDR3 sequences, 15% to 20% seen once. The sequenced sample consisted of whole blood. Receptors originate from an adult who was a healthcare worker with PCR-confirmed SARS-CoV-2 infection or an uninfected control (not recorded which).

This clonotype was counted a few times. V usage is TRBV20-1 and J usage is TRBJ1-1, with D possibly TRBD1 on 5 matching bases. The CDR3 is 14 residues long. Germline values: CDR1 DFQATT, CDR2 SNEGSKA (reference sequence). Deletions cut 0 bases from V and 1 base from J, with 9 bases between. The CDR3 DNA follows: TGCAGTGCTAGAGAGGACACCGGGAACACTGAAGCTTTCTTT. The encoded protein is CSAREDTGNTEAFF.

The rearrangement uses TRBV28 and TRBJ1-6; D unclear. Trimming shortened V by 5 bases and J by 14 bases, and 19 bases separated the two germline ends. The CDR3 consists of 14 residues. Per germline, CDR1 MDHEN and CDR2 SYDVKM. DNA of the CDR3: TGTGCCAGCAGTCTTGCCGATACCACTTCGGCCCTCCACTTT. The encoded protein is CASSLADTTSALHF.

With regard to this clonotype: At one of its ends the junction is not consistent with the germline gene, which may arise from a read error. V usage is TRBV7-7 and J usage is TRBJ2-7; no clear D gene. Looked up from germline, CDR1 is SSHAT and CDR2 is FNYEAQ (reference sequence). CDR3 length: 14 amino acids. CDR3 in DNA: TGTGCTAGCAGCTTAGGTCCAGTGGCCTACGAGCAGTACTTC. Translated, it gives CASSLGPVAYEQYF.

The chain uses TRBV3-1 and TRBJ2-7; a weak D match, TRBD1 (5 bases). CDR3 length equals 13 residues. Germline CDR1 and CDR2: LGHDT and YNNKEL (reference sequence). V gave up 1 base and J gave up 3 bases, with 7 bases separating them. The DNA for the CDR3 is TGTGCCAGCAGCCAAGGGGGCGGCTACGAGCAGTACTTC. Translation: CASSQGGGYEQYF.

The chain recombines TRBV10-2 with TRBJ2-7; D is perhaps TRBD1 or TRBD2 (5 bases each). Germline CDR1 WSHSY, CDR2 SAAADI. V lost 10 bases and J 5 bases, leaving 18 bases between the germline ends. This CDR3 comprises 13 residues. CDR3 sequence: CATAPQGRHEQYF. CDR3 DNA: TGCGCCACCGCCCCGCAGGGACGGCACGAGCAGTACTTC.

This clonotype was recorded at least ten times. CDR3 residues: CASSSGTGLAKNIQYF. As DNA, the CDR3 is TGTGCCAGCAGTTCCGGAACGGGGTTAGCCAAAAACATTCAGTACTTC. The chain has TRBV12-3 or TRBV12-4 and TRBJ2-4; D is perhaps TRBD2 (5 bases). Trimming left V 4 bases short and J 0 bases short, with 13 bases between. CDR3 length: 16 residues.

In this sample, this clonotype turned up many times. This sequence joins TRBV18 and TRBJ1-2, with TRBD1 matching 8 bases. With V trimmed by 3 bases and J by 6 bases, 6 bases remained unmatched. The CDR3 runs to 14 residues. Germline V gives CDR1 KGHSH, CDR2 LQKENI. For the CDR3, the DNA is TGTGCCAGCTCACCGGACAGGGAGATCCATGGCTACACCTTC. Protein: CASSPDREIHGYTF.

About this clonotype: The junction shows a germline mismatch at one end, possibly a read error. CDR3 DNA: TGTGCCAACAGCTTAGGACCCGGGGGCGGAGCGACCACCTACGAGCAGTACTTC. Residues: CANSLGPGGGATTYEQYF. The V gene is TRBV7-9, the J gene TRBJ2-7; TRBD1 or TRBD2 may be the D gene (6 bases each). Germline CDR1 is SEHNR and CDR2 is FQNEAQ (reference sequence). This CDR3 spans 18 amino acids.

This clonotype was observed a handful of times. The chain couples TRBV20-1 to TRBJ2-3; 9 bases are shared with TRBD2. Germline CDR1 reads DFQATT; CDR2 reads SNEGSKA (reference sequence). V lost 4 bases, J lost 2 bases, and 7 bases stayed unmatched. The CDR3 loop spans 15 amino acids. CDR3 coding DNA: TGCAGTGCTACTGGTCCTAGCGGGAACACAGATACGCAGTATTTT. Its translation is CSATGPSGNTDTQYF.

This clonotype was detected only a few times. The chain combines TRBV18 with TRBJ2-7; unclear D gene. Germline loops: CDR1 KGHSH, CDR2 LQKENI. V lost 6 bases and J 2 bases, leaving 8 bases between the germline ends. The CDR3 runs to 12 residues. The CDR3 loop is CASSASTYEQYF. CDR3 sequence (DNA): TGTGCCAGCTCGGCCAGTACCTACGAGCAGTACTTC.

CDR3 region: CASSLDYQGGNQPQHF. The CDR3 DNA reads TGCGCCAGCAGCTTGGATTATCAGGGGGGCAATCAGCCCCAGCATTTT. V usage is TRBV5-1 and J usage is TRBJ1-5, with 7 bases fitting TRBD1. This CDR3 is 16 amino acids long. Germline V gene sequence: CDR1 SGHRS, CDR2 YFSETQ. V lost 0 bases and J lost 2; bases outside the gene matches: 5.

This clonotype was counted between two and nine times. The chain employs TRBV7-6 and TRBJ2-5; perhaps TRBD2 as D (5 bases). The CDR3 has 15 amino acids. Trimming stripped 2 bases from V and 5 bases from J, with 15 bases between. Germline V lookup: CDR1 SGHVS, CDR2 FNYEAQ. The CDR3 sequence: CASSLLADLVETQYF. The DNA of the CDR3 is TGTGCCAGCAGCTTACTCGCGGACTTAGTTGAGACCCAGTACTTC.

V gene TRBV27 combines with J gene TRBJ2-1, with TRBD2 matching 8 bases. The CDR3 spans 16 residues. The germline CDR1 and CDR2 sequences are MNHEY and SMNVEV (reference sequence). V was pared by 3 bases and J by 8 bases, with 12 bases of the junction left unmatched. The CDR3 bases are TGTGCCAGCAGTTTCCATCCGGGACTAGGAGGTTATGAGCAGTTCTTC. Its translation: CASSFHPGLGGYEQFF.

The V and J genes are TRBV7-2 and TRBJ1-1; TRBD1 aligns across 8 bases. Per the germline V gene, CDR1 is SGHTA and CDR2 is FQGNSA. This CDR3 contains 15 residues. Trimming took 5 bases from V and 7 from J; bases not matched to a gene: 12. CDR3 sequence (DNA): TGTGCCAGCAGCCCGTGGACAGGGCTAAACTTTGAAGCTTTCTTT. This gives the protein CASSPWTGLNFEAFF.

The chain recombines TRBV27 with TRBJ2-3; 7 nucleotides match TRBD2. The germline CDR1 and CDR2 sequences are MNHEY and SMNVEV (reference sequence). CDR3 size: 17 residues. V was clipped by 3 bases and J by 2 bases; unmatched bases: 11. The CDR3 region has the DNA TGTGCCAGCAGTTTCATGTGGGGGGGACCTCACACAGATACGCAGTATTTT. Protein: CASSFMWGGPHTDTQYF.

This clonotype was counted between two and nine times. The chain uses TRBV5-4 and TRBJ2-1, with D tentatively TRBD1 (9 bases). This CDR3 has 17 amino acids. The germline V gene encodes CDR1 SGHNT and CDR2 YYREEE (reference sequence). Trimming removed 1 base at V and 7 bases at J, with 21 bases between. The CDR3 sequence: CASSLLGQGAGGNEQFF. The DNA of the CDR3 is TGTGCCAGCAGCTTGTTGGGACAGGGTGCGGGGGGAAATGAGCAGTTCTTC.

This clonotype was counted many times. The CDR3 region has the DNA TGTGCCAGCAGTCCACCTACTAGCGGACACACCGGGGAGCTGTTTTTT. Translation: CASSPPTSGHTGELFF. The chain uses TRBV28 and TRBJ2-2; 8 nucleotides match TRBD2. CDR3 length: 16 amino acids. The trim removed 5 bases at V and 3 bases at J, leaving 8 bases unmatched. Germline V gene lookup returns CDR1 MDHEN and CDR2 SYDVKM.

V is TRBV7-8 and J is TRBJ1-6; D is unclear. Germline values: CDR1 SGHVS, CDR2 FQNEAQ. CDR3 length: 15 residues. The V end lost 10 bases, the J end lost 9 bases, and 22 bases lay between the germline ends. The CDR3 nucleotides are TGTGCCACGATGCCCGGACCTACCGATAGTTCACCCCTCCACTTT. Its translation: CATMPGPTDSSPLHF.